This T cell receptor (beta chain) was sequenced during a study of blood T cell repertoires in COVID-19. Across the study: From T cells, B-cell-depleted T cells, or PBMCs came the material, which was cDNA or gDNA.

Per the study methods: Amplified reference gene primers provided the basis for estimating nucleated cell counts. Generated by immunoSEQ multiplex PCR, the TCRdb table keeps only in-frame clones and is missing some. Clonal size and the V and J genes are those of that table, whereas D and trimming came from the DNA. The sample lists some 190,000 clones, 76% seen once, with roughly a sixth in the top ten. Germline lookup yields CDR1 SGHTA and CDR2 FQGNSA. The J segment lost 9 bases and the V segment lost 6 bases, leaving 10 bases of the junction unmatched. CDR3 length: 14 amino acids. Participants reported their clinical history, and cohort assignment relied on those reports.

Sequencing was performed on PBMCs or T cells enriched from blood (not recorded which). The receptor was isolated from a woman aged 45-59 years with acute COVID-19. The chain is built from TRBV7-2 and TRBJ2-2; TRBD1 agrees at 7 bases. DNA for the CDR3: TGTGCCAGCAGGGGTTCAGGGGGTCTGAGGGAGCTGTTTTTT. Its protein is CASRGSGGLRELFF.